What follows are 18 T cell receptor beta chains derived from one specimen sequenced in a study of control samples from healthy donors and cancer patients. Assay used: immunoSEQ multiplex PCR; TCRdb lists only in-frame clones, some missing. The sample yields about 59,000 clones, roughly nine tenths seen once. The specimen was PBMCs. The receptor source for this set is a man aged 35-49 years with colorectal cancer.

This clone was found a few times. The V call is TRBV6-1, the J call TRBJ2-5, with D possibly being TRBD2 (6 bases). Germline V gives CDR1 MNHNS, CDR2 SASEGT. The CDR3 length is 15 residues. Trimming cost V 1 base and J 5 bases, with 14 bases left between them. CDR3 nucleotide sequence: TGTGCCAGCAGTGAAGTCACTAGCTCTTGGGAGACCCAGTACTTC. It codes for CASSEVTSSWETQYF.

The V gene is TRBV7-3, the J gene TRBJ2-4, with 9 nucleotides matching TRBD1. The CDR3 is made up of 16 amino acids. Germline V gene sequence: CDR1 SGHTA, CDR2 FQGTGA. V lost 5 bases to trimming and J lost 8 bases; unmatched junction nucleotides: 13. CDR3 loop: CASSPMAAGTGHIQYF. The CDR3 DNA reads TGTGCCAGCAGCCCCATGGCTGCCGGGACAGGGCACATTCAGTACTTC.

This clone was found once. The chain is built from TRBV9 and TRBJ1-3; D remains unclear. CDR1 and CDR2 (germline): SGDLS, YYNGEE. There are 14 residues in the CDR3. Trimming stripped 3 bases from V and 1 base from J, with 8 bases between. The CDR3 sequence is CASSADMSGNTIYF. CDR3 sequence (DNA): TGTGCCAGCAGCGCCGACATGTCTGGAAACACCATATATTTT. Looking up the rest from reference TRBV9 and TRBJ1-3 gives the full variable domain: DSGVTQTPKHLITATGQRVTLRCSPRSGDLSVYWYQQSLDQGLQFLIQYYNGEERAKGNILERFSAQQFPDLHSELNLSSLELGDSALYFCASSADMSGNTIYFGEGSWLTVV.

V gene TRBV5-1 combines with J gene TRBJ1-1, with 8 positions matching TRBD1. Germline V lookup: CDR1 SGHRS, CDR2 YFSETQ. Trimming at V came to 4 bases and at J to 6 bases, leaving 5 bases not matched to a gene. The CDR3 length is 13 residues. The CDR3 loop reads CASSMQGAAEAFF. The DNA for the CDR3 is TGCGCCAGCAGCATGCAGGGGGCGGCTGAAGCTTTCTTT.

The chain joins TRBV29-1 to TRBJ1-2; a possible D gene is TRBD1 (5 bases). From germline, CDR1 is SQVTM and CDR2 ANQGSEA. This CDR3 has 12 residues. V shed 4 bases and J shed 7 bases, with 13 bases lying between them. This CDR3 is CSVVGGVSGYTF. CDR3 sequence (DNA): TGCAGCGTTGTAGGAGGGGTTTCTGGCTACACCTTC.

This clone was seen a few times. The V call is TRBV15, the J call TRBJ1-2; the D gene is possibly TRBD1 (6 bases). The CDR3 spans 14 residues. Germline CDR1 is LNHNV and CDR2 is YYDKDF (reference sequence). Trimming stripped 1 base from V and 8 bases from J, with 14 bases between. This CDR3 is CATSRARGVGGYTF. DNA of the CDR3: TGTGCCACCAGCAGAGCAAGGGGGGTTGGGGGCTACACCTTC.

The V and J genes are TRBV4-2 and TRBJ1-4; D is perhaps TRBD1 (5 bases). Germline V gives CDR1 LGHNA, CDR2 YNFKEQ. Trimming removed 3 bases at V and 8 bases at J, with 13 bases between. The CDR3 consists of 14 residues. CDR3 nucleotides: TGTGCCAGCAGCCACATGGACGGGGCCGAAAAACTGTTTTTT. The encoded protein is CASSHMDGAEKLFF.

The chain has TRBV15 and TRBJ2-2, with 7 bases that match TRBD1. This CDR3 contains 16 residues. After removal of 3 bases from V and 2 bases from J, the junction contained 6 bases not matched to a gene. From germline, CDR1 is LNHNV and CDR2 YYDKDF (reference sequence). CDR3 sequence (DNA): TGTGCCACCAGCAGCGGACAGGCGACTAACACCGGGGAGCTGTTTTTT. Translating it yields CATSSGQATNTGELFF.

J is TRBJ2-3 and V is TRBV7-2; TRBD2 might be the D (6 bases). Germline values: CDR1 SGHTA, CDR2 FQGNSA. The CDR3 has 13 amino acids. The ends were cut back, 5 bases at V and 5 bases at J, with 11 bases in the middle. This CDR3 is CASSLGTLDTQYF. In DNA, the CDR3 is TGTGCCAGCAGCCTTGGGACTCTAGATACGCAGTATTTT.

The rearrangement uses TRBV29-1 and TRBJ1-1, with 7 bases aligning to TRBD1. The CDR3 consists of 11 residues. CDR1 SQVTM and CDR2 ANQGSEA come from the germline V gene. With 6 bases clipped from V and 8 bases from J, the junction kept 6 bases outside the gene matches. CDR3 in amino acids: CSVGPTGEAFF. CDR3 sequence (DNA): TGCAGCGTAGGACCGACAGGGGAAGCTTTCTTT.

This clone showed up just once. The chain is built from TRBV7-3 and TRBJ2-2, with no clear D. With 5 bases removed from V and 6 bases from J, the gap between germline ends came to 13 bases. Germline assignment: CDR1 SGHTA and CDR2 FQGTGA. This CDR3 contains 14 residues. Here the CDR3 reads CASSLGPSSGELFF. In nucleotides, the CDR3 is TGTGCCAGCAGCCTGGGCCCCTCCTCCGGGGAGCTGTTTTTT.

This chain uses TRBV29-1 with TRBJ1-2; no reliable D call. The germline V and J ends were trimmed by 4 bases and 1 base, with 13 bases remaining between them. The CDR3 is 14 amino acids. Germline assignment: CDR1 SQVTM and CDR2 ANQGSEA. This CDR3 is CSVASRRSNYGYTF. CDR3 coding DNA: TGCAGCGTTGCATCTCGGCGCAGTAACTATGGCTACACCTTC.

The genes are TRBV19 and TRBJ1-3; the D gene is possibly TRBD1 (5 bases). V was cut by 3 bases and J by 0 bases, with 9 bases left in between. The germline V gene encodes CDR1 LNHDA and CDR2 SQIVND (reference sequence). This CDR3 spans 15 amino acids. The CDR3 DNA follows: TGTGCCAGTAGTATTGGACAAAGCTCTGGAAACACCATATATTTT. This translates into CASSIGQSSGNTIYF.

V gene TRBV24-1 combines with J gene TRBJ1-1, with D perhaps TRBD1 (6 bases). CDR1 is KGHDR and CDR2 is SFDVKD in the germline V gene. V was trimmed by 5 bases and J by 6 bases, leaving 12 bases between them. The CDR3 is 13 amino acids. The CDR3 sequence: CATSGSGGPEAFF. The CDR3 DNA follows: TGTGCCACCAGTGGGTCTGGGGGGCCTGAAGCTTTCTTT.

A single count supports this clone. The V and J genes are TRBV3-1 (or the pseudogene TRBV3-2) and TRBJ2-7; D remains unclear. CDR1 and CDR2 (germline): LGHDT, YNNKEL (reference sequence). Trimming left V 0 bases short and J 3 bases short, with 12 bases between. CDR3 size: 15 residues. The DNA of the CDR3 is TGTGCCAGCAGCCAAGAAAAGACGGCAGTCTACGAGCAGTACTTC. This translates into CASSQEKTAVYEQYF.

In DNA, the CDR3 is TGTGCCAGCAGCGTTTCAAGGACCGGGGAGCTGTTTTTT. It codes for CASSVSRTGELFF. The chain employs TRBV7-6 and TRBJ2-2; no firm D call. V was cut by 5 bases and J by 5 bases, with 9 bases left in between. The germline CDR1 and CDR2 sequences are SGHVS and FNYEAQ. The CDR3 is 13 residues long.

The gene calls are TRBV18 and TRBJ1-2; the D is unclear. The CDR3 covers 12 residues. V lost 1 base and J 7 bases, leaving 7 bases between the germline ends. Germline values: CDR1 KGHSH, CDR2 LQKENI. Here the CDR3 reads CASSPLEAGYTF. CDR3 sequence (DNA): TGTGCCAGCTCACCACTCGAGGCTGGCTACACCTTC.

This chain uses TRBV4-1 with TRBJ1-4; D might be TRBD1 (6 bases). With 0 bases removed from V and 8 bases from J, the gap between germline ends came to 19 bases. Germline CDR1 is MGHRA and CDR2 is YSYEKL. The CDR3 loop spans 17 amino acids. This CDR3 is CASSQENNFVQGEKLFF. In DNA form, the CDR3 reads TGCGCCAGCAGCCAAGAAAATAACTTTGTCCAGGGGGAAAAACTGTTTTTT.